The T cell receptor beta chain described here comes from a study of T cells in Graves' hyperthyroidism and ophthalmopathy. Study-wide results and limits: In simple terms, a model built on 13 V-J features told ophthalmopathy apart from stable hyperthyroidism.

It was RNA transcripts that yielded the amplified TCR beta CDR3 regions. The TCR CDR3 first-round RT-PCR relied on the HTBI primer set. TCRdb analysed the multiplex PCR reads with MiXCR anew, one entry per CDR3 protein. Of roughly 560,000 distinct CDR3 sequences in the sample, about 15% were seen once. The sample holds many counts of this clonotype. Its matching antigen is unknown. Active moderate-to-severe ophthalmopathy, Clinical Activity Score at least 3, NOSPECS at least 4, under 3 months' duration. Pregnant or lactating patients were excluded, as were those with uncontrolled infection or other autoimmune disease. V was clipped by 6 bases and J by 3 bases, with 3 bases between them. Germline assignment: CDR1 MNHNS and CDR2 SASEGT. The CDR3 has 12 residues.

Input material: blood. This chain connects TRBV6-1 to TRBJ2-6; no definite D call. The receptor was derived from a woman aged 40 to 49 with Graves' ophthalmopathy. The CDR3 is CASRDGANVLTF. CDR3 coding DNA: TGTGCCAGCAGGGATGGGGCCAACGTCCTGACTTTC.